The rows below give T cell receptor beta chains drawn from one sample of a study of Graves' ophthalmopathy and Graves' hyperthyroidism. TCRdb called the multiplex PCR reads again in MiXCR, with one record for every CDR3 protein. This table holds 150,000 or so distinct CDR3 sequences, 39% found once. The sequenced sample consisted of peripheral blood. Receptors originate from a man between 25 and 39 years old with Graves' ophthalmopathy. Both conserved end residues are part of each CDR3. D genes are given only for firm matches. Not every row has a clone size; where given, it reads once, few, many or a size class.

d_gene: -
abundance: many
j_gene: TRBJ2-7
v_gene: TRBV20-1
CDR3aa: CSQRRGSYEQYF
CDR3nt: TGCAGCCAGCGGCGTGGCTCCTACGAGCAGTACTTC

d_gene: -
abundance: many
j_gene: TRBJ1-1
v_gene: TRBV6-5
CDR3aa: CASNSRVKNEAFF
CDR3nt: TGTGCCAGCAACTCCAGGGTAAAGAATGAAGCTTTCTTT

d_gene: -
abundance: many
j_gene: TRBJ2-7
v_gene: TRBV6-2/TRBV6-3
CDR3aa: CASRHTLLGRPYEQYF
CDR3nt: TGTGCCAGCAGACACACCCTCCTGGGACGGCCCTACGAGCAGTACTTC

d_gene: TRBD1
abundance: -
j_gene: TRBJ2-7
v_gene: TRBV12-5
CDR3aa: CASGLDRVGEQYF
CDR3nt: TGTGCTAGTGGCCTGGACAGGGTGGGTGAGCAGTACTTC

d_gene: -
abundance: many
j_gene: TRBJ1-2
v_gene: TRBV4-3
CDR3aa: CASSTDRGKGYTF
CDR3nt: TGCGCCAGCAGCACCGACCGGGGGAAGGGCTACACCTTC

d_gene: -
abundance: -
j_gene: TRBJ2-7
v_gene: TRBV6-2/TRBV6-3
CDR3aa: CASSYPPFLSEQYF
CDR3nt: TGTGCCAGCAGTTACCCTCCATTTTTAAGCGAGCAGTACTTC

d_gene: -
abundance: many
j_gene: TRBJ2-2
v_gene: TRBV6-5
CDR3aa: CASIPRTGTGELFF
CDR3nt: TGTGCCAGCATTCCTAGAACGGGGACCGGGGAGCTGTTTTTT

d_gene: -
abundance: many
j_gene: TRBJ1-3
v_gene: TRBV27
CDR3aa: CASSLSGGGNTIYF
CDR3nt: TGTGCCAGCAGTTTATCAGGGGGTGGAAACACCATATATTTT

d_gene: -
abundance: many
j_gene: TRBJ1-2
v_gene: TRBV6-2/TRBV6-3
CDR3aa: CASSIRENYGYTF
CDR3nt: TGTGCCAGCAGTATCAGGGAGAACTATGGCTACACCTTC

d_gene: TRBD1
abundance: -
j_gene: TRBJ1-5
v_gene: TRBV11-2
CDR3aa: CASSPRRGTGLGSNQPQHF
CDR3nt: TGTGCCAGCAGCCCAAGAAGGGGGACAGGGCTCGGTAGCAATCAGCCCCAGCATTTT

d_gene: TRBD1
abundance: -
j_gene: TRBJ1-5
v_gene: TRBV6-2/TRBV6-3
CDR3aa: CASTQPGQGSNQPQHF
CDR3nt: TGTGCCAGCACCCAACCGGGACAGGGAAGCAATCAGCCCCAGCATTTT

d_gene: TRBD2
abundance: many
j_gene: TRBJ2-5
v_gene: TRBV20-1
CDR3aa: CSARGTSGKETQYF
CDR3nt: TGCAGTGCTAGAGGTACTAGCGGGAAGGAGACCCAGTACTTC

d_gene: -
abundance: many
j_gene: TRBJ1-1
v_gene: TRBV27
CDR3aa: CASSLGHMGGERVHAFF
CDR3nt: TGTGCCAGCAGTTTAGGACACATGGGGGGCGAACGGGTTCACGCTTTCTTT

d_gene: TRBD1
abundance: -
j_gene: TRBJ1-2
v_gene: TRBV19
CDR3aa: CASSSDRGLPYGYTF
CDR3nt: TGTGCCAGTAGTTCGGACAGGGGGCTTCCGTATGGCTACACCTTC

d_gene: -
abundance: many
j_gene: TRBJ1-2
v_gene: TRBV6-2/TRBV6-3
CDR3aa: CASSYSIAGSDYGYTF
CDR3nt: TGTGCCAGCAGTTACTCTATTGCGGGTTCTGACTATGGCTACACCTTC

d_gene: -
abundance: many
j_gene: TRBJ2-7
v_gene: TRBV29-1
CDR3aa: CSVGTAGYEQYF
CDR3nt: TGCAGCGTGGGAACCGCGGGCTACGAGCAGTACTTC

d_gene: TRBD1
abundance: many
j_gene: TRBJ2-7
v_gene: TRBV7-9
CDR3aa: CASSLGGGQDEQYF
CDR3nt: TGTGCCAGCAGCTTAGGAGGGGGCCAAGACGAGCAGTACTTC

d_gene: -
abundance: -
j_gene: TRBJ1-1
v_gene: TRBV5-1
CDR3aa: CASSLQQDTEAFF
CDR3nt: TGCGCCAGCAGCCTACAACAGGACACTGAAGCTTTCTTT

d_gene: -
abundance: -
j_gene: TRBJ2-5
v_gene: TRBV30
CDR3aa: CASTGVQETQYF
CDR3nt: TGTGCCTCGACAGGAGTACAAGAGACCCAGTACTTC

d_gene: -
abundance: -
j_gene: TRBJ1-6
v_gene: TRBV14
CDR3aa: CASSLTTNSPLHF
CDR3nt: TGTGCCAGCAGCCTTACAACCAATTCACCCCTCCACTTT

d_gene: -
abundance: many
j_gene: TRBJ2-5
v_gene: TRBV18
CDR3aa: CASSPLQGGQETQYF
CDR3nt: TGTGCCAGCTCACCACTACAGGGCGGCCAAGAGACCCAGTACTTC

d_gene: -
abundance: -
j_gene: TRBJ1-6
v_gene: TRBV12-3/TRBV12-4
CDR3aa: CASSLLLGDSGHSPLHF
CDR3nt: TGTGCCAGCAGTCTCCTCCTTGGGGACTCTGGGCATTCACCCCTCCACTTT

d_gene: -
abundance: -
j_gene: TRBJ1-6
v_gene: TRBV2
CDR3aa: CASSDRDPDNSPLHF
CDR3nt: TGTGCCAGCAGTGACCGGGACCCAGATAATTCACCCCTCCACTTT

d_gene: -
abundance: many
j_gene: TRBJ2-2
v_gene: TRBV10-3
CDR3aa: CATMASFMPGELFF
CDR3nt: TGTGCCACCATGGCTAGCTTTATGCCCGGGGAGCTGTTTTTT

d_gene: -
abundance: many
j_gene: TRBJ2-7
v_gene: TRBV6-5
CDR3aa: CASSYSASEQYF
CDR3nt: TGTGCCAGCAGTTACTCGGCGAGCGAGCAGTACTTC

d_gene: -
abundance: -
j_gene: TRBJ1-5
v_gene: TRBV2
CDR3aa: CASRTGTPIYSNQPQHF
CDR3nt: TGTGCCAGCAGGACCGGGACACCGATCTATAGCAATCAGCCCCAGCATTTT

d_gene: -
abundance: -
j_gene: TRBJ2-7
v_gene: TRBV28
CDR3aa: CASSPMPDDEQYF
CDR3nt: TGTGCCAGCAGCCCGATGCCGGATGACGAGCAGTACTTC

d_gene: -
abundance: many
j_gene: TRBJ1-3
v_gene: TRBV10-3
CDR3aa: CAIRWDGGNTIYF
CDR3nt: TGTGCCATCAGGTGGGACGGCGGCAACACCATATATTTT

d_gene: TRBD1
abundance: many
j_gene: TRBJ1-2
v_gene: TRBV7-9
CDR3aa: CASSLATGANYGYTF
CDR3nt: TGTGCCAGCAGCTTAGCGACAGGGGCCAACTATGGCTACACCTTC

d_gene: -
abundance: many
j_gene: TRBJ1-1
v_gene: TRBV18
CDR3aa: CASSPGAGEAFF
CDR3nt: TGTGCCAGCTCACCAGGGGCAGGGGAAGCTTTCTTT

d_gene: -
abundance: many
j_gene: TRBJ2-7
v_gene: TRBV12-3/TRBV12-4
CDR3aa: CASKTSSYEQYF
CDR3nt: TGTGCCAGCAAAACGAGCTCCTACGAGCAGTACTTC

d_gene: TRBD1
abundance: many
j_gene: TRBJ2-7
v_gene: TRBV20-1
CDR3aa: CSARDTRTGGSEQYF
CDR3nt: TGCAGTGCTAGAGACACGAGGACAGGGGGAAGCGAGCAGTACTTC

d_gene: -
abundance: many
j_gene: TRBJ1-5
v_gene: TRBV2
CDR3aa: CASSTGSAQPQHF
CDR3nt: TGTGCCAGCAGTACAGGGTCGGCTCAGCCCCAGCATTTT

d_gene: -
abundance: many
j_gene: TRBJ1-3
v_gene: TRBV11-2
CDR3aa: CASSLGYRSGNTIYF
CDR3nt: TGTGCCAGCAGCCTGGGATACCGCTCTGGAAACACCATATATTTT

d_gene: TRBD1
abundance: -
j_gene: TRBJ1-2
v_gene: TRBV6-2/TRBV6-3
CDR3aa: CASSYSRDSPNYGYTF
CDR3nt: TGTGCCAGCAGTTACTCGAGGGACAGCCCTAACTATGGCTACACCTTC

d_gene: -
abundance: -
j_gene: TRBJ2-7
v_gene: TRBV12-3/TRBV12-4
CDR3aa: CASRANGGYEQYF
CDR3nt: TGTGCCAGCAGAGCTAATGGGGGATACGAGCAGTACTTC

d_gene: -
abundance: -
j_gene: TRBJ2-7
v_gene: TRBV29-1
CDR3aa: CSVEETGEQYF
CDR3nt: TGCAGCGTTGAGGAGACAGGAGAGCAGTACTTC

d_gene: -
abundance: few
j_gene: TRBJ1-3
v_gene: TRBV28
CDR3aa: CASSSAGAGNTIYF
CDR3nt: TGTGCCAGCAGTTCCGCGGGGGCTGGAAACACCATATATTTT

d_gene: TRBD2
abundance: few
j_gene: TRBJ2-2
v_gene: TRBV7-8
CDR3aa: CASSLALAGSGELFF
CDR3nt: TGTGCCAGCAGCTTAGCGCTAGCGGGATCCGGGGAGCTGTTTTTT

d_gene: -
abundance: -
j_gene: TRBJ1-1
v_gene: TRBV15
CDR3aa: CATSRDRAHEAFF
CDR3nt: TGTGCCACCAGCAGAGATCGGGCCCATGAAGCTTTCTTT

d_gene: -
abundance: -
j_gene: TRBJ1-1
v_gene: TRBV6-1
CDR3aa: CASSEYPKNTEAFF
CDR3nt: TGTGCCAGCAGTGAGTACCCCAAGAACACTGAAGCTTTCTTT

d_gene: TRBD1
abundance: few
j_gene: TRBJ2-7
v_gene: TRBV20-1
CDR3aa: CSASHSGGSNEQYF
CDR3nt: TGCAGTGCTAGTCACTCAGGGGGTAGTAACGAGCAGTACTTC

d_gene: -
abundance: -
j_gene: TRBJ1-2
v_gene: TRBV19
CDR3aa: CASKAHLGAGNGYTF
CDR3nt: TGTGCCAGTAAAGCCCACTTGGGGGCCGGGAATGGCTACACCTTC

d_gene: -
abundance: -
j_gene: TRBJ2-3
v_gene: TRBV9
CDR3aa: CASSADISSTDTQYF
CDR3nt: TGTGCCAGCAGCGCGGACATTTCTAGCACAGATACGCAGTATTTT

d_gene: -
abundance: many
j_gene: TRBJ2-6
v_gene: TRBV7-9
CDR3aa: CAGRRSSGANVLTF
CDR3nt: TGTGCCGGCCGACGATCCTCTGGGGCCAACGTCCTGACTTTC

d_gene: -
abundance: many
j_gene: TRBJ2-7
v_gene: TRBV7-2
CDR3aa: CASSLNARFYEQYF
CDR3nt: TGTGCCAGCAGCTTAAACGCCAGGTTCTACGAGCAGTACTTC

d_gene: -
abundance: many
j_gene: TRBJ1-5
v_gene: TRBV27
CDR3aa: CASSLSAGGGSNQPQHF
CDR3nt: TGTGCCAGCAGTTTATCGGCCGGGGGGGGGAGCAATCAGCCCCAGCATTTT

d_gene: -
abundance: many
j_gene: TRBJ1-1
v_gene: TRBV6-4
CDR3aa: CASSSESSEAFF
CDR3nt: TGTGCCAGCAGTTCAGAGTCTTCTGAAGCTTTCTTT

d_gene: -
abundance: many
j_gene: TRBJ2-3
v_gene: TRBV4-3
CDR3aa: CASSQDWRRRGDTQYF
CDR3nt: TGCGCCAGCAGCCAAGATTGGCGGAGAAGGGGAGATACGCAGTATTTT

d_gene: -
abundance: many
j_gene: TRBJ1-2
v_gene: TRBV14
CDR3aa: CASSQDPVSGGGYTF
CDR3nt: TGTGCCAGCAGCCAAGATCCGGTCAGCGGAGGTGGCTACACCTTC

d_gene: TRBD1
abundance: few
j_gene: TRBJ1-5
v_gene: TRBV6-5
CDR3aa: CASSYRPGTENQPQHF
CDR3nt: TGTGCCAGCAGTTACCGACCCGGGACAGAGAATCAGCCCCAGCATTTT

d_gene: TRBD2
abundance: -
j_gene: TRBJ2-7
v_gene: TRBV12-3/TRBV12-4
CDR3aa: CAISGPSGTPIEQYF
CDR3nt: TGTGCCATCAGTGGGCCTAGCGGGACCCCTATCGAGCAGTACTTC

d_gene: -
abundance: -
j_gene: TRBJ1-5
v_gene: TRBV6-2/TRBV6-3
CDR3aa: CASRPNSGNQPQHF
CDR3nt: TGTGCCAGCAGACCAAACAGTGGGAATCAGCCCCAGCATTTT

d_gene: -
abundance: -
j_gene: TRBJ1-2
v_gene: TRBV6-4
CDR3aa: CASSFGIDYGYTF
CDR3nt: TGTGCCAGCAGTTTCGGGATAGACTATGGCTACACCTTC

d_gene: TRBD1
abundance: few
j_gene: TRBJ2-7
v_gene: TRBV27
CDR3aa: CASSLLPDRAYEQYF
CDR3nt: TGTGCCAGCAGTTTACTCCCGGACAGGGCCTACGAGCAGTACTTC

d_gene: -
abundance: once
j_gene: TRBJ1-5
v_gene: TRBV28
CDR3aa: CASSSGLRSQPQHF
CDR3nt: TGTGCCAGCAGTTCCGGCCTACGGAGTCAGCCCCAGCATTTT